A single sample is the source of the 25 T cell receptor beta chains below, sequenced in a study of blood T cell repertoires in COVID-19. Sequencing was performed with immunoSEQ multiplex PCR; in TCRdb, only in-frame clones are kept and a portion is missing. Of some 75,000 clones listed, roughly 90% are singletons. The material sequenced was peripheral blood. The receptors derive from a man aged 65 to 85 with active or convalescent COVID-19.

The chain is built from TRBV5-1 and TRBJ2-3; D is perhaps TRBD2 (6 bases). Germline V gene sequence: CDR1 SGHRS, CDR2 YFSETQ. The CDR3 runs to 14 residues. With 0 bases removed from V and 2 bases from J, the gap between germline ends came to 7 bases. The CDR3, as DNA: TGCGCCAGCAGCTTGGGCGGGGTCACAGATACGCAGTATTTT. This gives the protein CASSLGGVTDTQYF.

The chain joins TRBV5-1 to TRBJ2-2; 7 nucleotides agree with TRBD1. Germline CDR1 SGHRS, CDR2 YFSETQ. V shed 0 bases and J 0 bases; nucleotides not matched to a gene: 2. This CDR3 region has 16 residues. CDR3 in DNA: TGCGCCAGCAGCTTGGAGACAGGGTCGAACACCGGGGAGCTGTTTTTT. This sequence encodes CASSLETGSNTGELFF.

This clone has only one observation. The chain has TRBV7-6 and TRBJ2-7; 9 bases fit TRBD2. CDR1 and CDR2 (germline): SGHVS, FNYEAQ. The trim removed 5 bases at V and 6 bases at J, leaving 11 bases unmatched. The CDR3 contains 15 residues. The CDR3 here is CASSPVSGGKIEQYF. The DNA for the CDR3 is TGTGCCAGCAGCCCGGTTAGCGGGGGAAAGATCGAGCAGTACTTC. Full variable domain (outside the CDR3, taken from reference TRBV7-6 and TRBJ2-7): GAGVSQSPRYKVTKRGQDVALRCDPISGHVSLYWYRQALGQGPEFLTYFNYEAQQDKSGLPNDRFSAERPEGSISTLTIQRTEQRDSAMYRCASSPVSGGKIEQYFGPGTRLTVT.

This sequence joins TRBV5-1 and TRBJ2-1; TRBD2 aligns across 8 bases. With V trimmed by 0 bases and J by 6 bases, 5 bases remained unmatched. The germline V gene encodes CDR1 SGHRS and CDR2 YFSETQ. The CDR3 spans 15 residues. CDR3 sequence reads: CASSLDRREVNEQFF. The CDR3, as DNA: TGCGCCAGCAGCTTGGATCGGCGGGAGGTCAATGAGCAGTTCTTC.

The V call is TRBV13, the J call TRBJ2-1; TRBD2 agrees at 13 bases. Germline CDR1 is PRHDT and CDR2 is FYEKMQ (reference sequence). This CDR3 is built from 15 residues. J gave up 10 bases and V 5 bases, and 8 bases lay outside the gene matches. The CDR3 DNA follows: TGTGCCAGCAGCCCCGGGACTAGCGGGACACGGGAGCAGTTCTTC. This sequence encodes CASSPGTSGTREQFF.

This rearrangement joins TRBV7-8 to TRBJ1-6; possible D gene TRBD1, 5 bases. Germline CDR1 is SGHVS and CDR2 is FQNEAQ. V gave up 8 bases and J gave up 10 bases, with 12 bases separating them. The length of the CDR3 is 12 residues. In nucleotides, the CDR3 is TGTGCCAGCGGGGGGGGGAACTCACCCCTCCACTTT. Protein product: CASGGGNSPLHF.

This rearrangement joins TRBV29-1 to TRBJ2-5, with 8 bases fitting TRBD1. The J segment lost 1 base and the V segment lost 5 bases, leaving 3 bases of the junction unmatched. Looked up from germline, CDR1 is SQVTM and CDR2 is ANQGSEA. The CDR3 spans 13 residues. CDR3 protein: CSVTGGSQETQYF. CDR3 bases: TGCAGCGTTACAGGGGGGAGCCAAGAGACCCAGTACTTC.

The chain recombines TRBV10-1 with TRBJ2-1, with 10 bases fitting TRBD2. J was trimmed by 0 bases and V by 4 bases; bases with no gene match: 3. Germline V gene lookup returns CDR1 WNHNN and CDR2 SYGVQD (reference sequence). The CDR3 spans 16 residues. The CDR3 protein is CASSGSSGSSYNEQFF. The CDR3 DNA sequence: TGCGCCAGCAGTGGCTCTAGCGGGAGCTCCTACAATGAGCAGTTCTTC.

CDR3 bases: TGTGCCAGCAGTGAAGCAGAGGGCTCTGGTGAAAAACTGTTTTTT. It codes for CASSEAEGSGEKLFF. The chain links TRBV2 to TRBJ1-4; D gene unclear. Germline V gives CDR1 SNHLY, CDR2 FYNNEI. The V end lost 0 bases, the J end lost 7 bases, and 12 bases lay between the germline ends. This CDR3 has 15 amino acids.

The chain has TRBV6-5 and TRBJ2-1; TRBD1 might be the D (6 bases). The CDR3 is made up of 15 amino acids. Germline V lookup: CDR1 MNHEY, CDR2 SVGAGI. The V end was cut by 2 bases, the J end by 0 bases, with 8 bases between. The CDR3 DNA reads TGTGCCAGCAGTTACACCAGGGGCTCCTACAATGAGCAGTTCTTC. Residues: CASSYTRGSYNEQFF.

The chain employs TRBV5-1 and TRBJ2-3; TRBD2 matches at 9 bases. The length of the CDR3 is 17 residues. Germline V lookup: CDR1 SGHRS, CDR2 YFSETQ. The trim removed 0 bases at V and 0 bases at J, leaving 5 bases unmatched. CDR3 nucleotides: TGCGCCAGCAGCTTGGATTCTAGCGGGGCTAGCACAGATACGCAGTATTTT. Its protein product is CASSLDSSGASTDTQYF.

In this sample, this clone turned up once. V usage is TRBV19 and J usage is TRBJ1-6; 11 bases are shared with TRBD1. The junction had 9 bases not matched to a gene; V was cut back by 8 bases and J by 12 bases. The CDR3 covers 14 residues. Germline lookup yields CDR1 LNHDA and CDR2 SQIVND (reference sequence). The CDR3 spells CASGLGQGAIPLHF. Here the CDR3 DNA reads TGTGCCAGTGGGCTCGGACAGGGGGCAATACCCCTCCACTTT.

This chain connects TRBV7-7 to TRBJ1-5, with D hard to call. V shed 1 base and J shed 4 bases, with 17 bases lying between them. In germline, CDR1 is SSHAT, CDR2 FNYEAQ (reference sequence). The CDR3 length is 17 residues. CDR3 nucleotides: TGTGCCAGCAGCTTAGGCAGCGTTCCTGCCAAGAATCAGCCCCAGCATTTT. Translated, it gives CASSLGSVPAKNQPQHF.

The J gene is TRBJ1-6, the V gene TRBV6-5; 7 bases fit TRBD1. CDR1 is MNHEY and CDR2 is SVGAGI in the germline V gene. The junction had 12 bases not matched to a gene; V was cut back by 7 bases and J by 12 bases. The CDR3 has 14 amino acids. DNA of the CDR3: TGTGCCAGCATCATGGGGACAGCCAGGGGACCCCTCCACTTT. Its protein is CASIMGTARGPLHF.

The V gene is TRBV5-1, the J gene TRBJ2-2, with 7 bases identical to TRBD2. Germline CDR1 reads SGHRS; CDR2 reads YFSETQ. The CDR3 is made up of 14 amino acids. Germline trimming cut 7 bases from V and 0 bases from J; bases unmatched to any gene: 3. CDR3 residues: CASSGGTNTGELFF. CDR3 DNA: TGCGCCAGCTCGGGGGGTACGAACACCGGGGAGCTGTTTTTT. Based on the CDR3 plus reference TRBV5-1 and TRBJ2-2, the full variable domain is KAGVTQTPRYLIKTRGQQVTLSCSPISGHRSVSWYQQTPGQGLQFLFEYFSETQRNKGNFPGRFSGRQFSNSRSEMNVSTLELGDSALYLCASSGGTNTGELFFGEGSRLTVL.

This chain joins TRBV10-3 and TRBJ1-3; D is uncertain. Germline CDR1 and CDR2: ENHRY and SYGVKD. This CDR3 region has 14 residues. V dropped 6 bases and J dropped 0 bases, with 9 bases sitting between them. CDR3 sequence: CAIRPGDSGNTIYF. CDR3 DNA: TGTGCCATCAGGCCCGGTGACTCTGGAAACACCATATATTTT.

The CDR3 loop is CASSRRTSEETQYF. CDR3 DNA: TGTGCCAGCAGCCGAAGGACTAGCGAAGAGACCCAGTACTTC. The chain employs TRBV5-4 and TRBJ2-5, with 9 bases identical to TRBD2. The CDR3 spans 14 residues. Germline V gene sequence: CDR1 SGHNT, CDR2 YYREEE (reference sequence). V dropped 4 bases and J dropped 3; count of bases not matched to a gene: 4.

CDR3 amino acids: CSVADSSGNTIYF. CDR3 bases: TGCAGCGTTGCGGACAGCTCTGGAAACACCATATATTTT. This rearrangement joins TRBV29-1 to TRBJ1-3, with D tentatively TRBD1 (6 bases). The V end was cut by 4 bases, the J end by 0 bases, with 7 bases between. The length of the CDR3 is 13 residues. Germline assignment: CDR1 SQVTM and CDR2 ANQGSEA. Using reference TRBV29-1 and TRBJ1-3 for the parts outside the CDR3, the full variable domain is SAVISQKPSRDICQRGTSLTIQCQVDSQVTMMFWYRQQPGQSLTLIATANQGSEATYESGFVIDKFPISRPNLTFSTLTVSNMSPEDSSIYLCSVADSSGNTIYFGEGSWLTVV.

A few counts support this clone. The CDR3 nucleotides read TGTGCCAGCAGTTTTAGAATGGGAGTCTTGTCTTCTGGGGCCAACGTCCTGACTTTC. Translated, it gives CASSFRMGVLSSGANVLTF. The chain has TRBV27 and TRBJ2-6; maybe TRBD2 (5 bases). Germline V gives CDR1 MNHEY, CDR2 SMNVEV (reference sequence). The V gene lost 3 bases and the J gene lost 1 base, with 19 bases spanning the gap. The CDR3 sequence is 19 residues long.

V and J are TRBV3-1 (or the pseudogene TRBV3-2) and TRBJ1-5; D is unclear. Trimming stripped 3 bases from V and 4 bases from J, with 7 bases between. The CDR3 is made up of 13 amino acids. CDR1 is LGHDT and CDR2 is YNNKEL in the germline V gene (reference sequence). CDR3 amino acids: CASSQGRNQPQHF. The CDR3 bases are TGTGCCAGCAGCCAGGGCCGGAATCAGCCCCAGCATTTT.

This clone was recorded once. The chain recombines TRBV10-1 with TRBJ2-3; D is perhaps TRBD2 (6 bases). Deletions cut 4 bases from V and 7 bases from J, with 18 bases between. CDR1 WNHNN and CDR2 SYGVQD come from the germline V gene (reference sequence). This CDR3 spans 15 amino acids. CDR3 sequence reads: CASSAGTGGVYTQYF. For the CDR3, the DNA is TGCGCCAGCAGTGCCGGGACTGGGGGAGTCTATACGCAGTATTTT.

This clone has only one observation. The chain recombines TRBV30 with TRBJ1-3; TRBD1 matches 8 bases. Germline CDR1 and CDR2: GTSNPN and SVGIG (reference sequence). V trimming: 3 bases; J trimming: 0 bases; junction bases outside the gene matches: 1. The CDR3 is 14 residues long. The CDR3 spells CAWRTGGSGNTIYF. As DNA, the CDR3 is TGTGCCTGGAGAACAGGGGGCTCTGGAAACACCATATATTTT.

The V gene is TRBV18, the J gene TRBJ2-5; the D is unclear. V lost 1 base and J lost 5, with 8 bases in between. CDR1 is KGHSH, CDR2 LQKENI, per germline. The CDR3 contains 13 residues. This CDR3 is CASSPLNRETQYF. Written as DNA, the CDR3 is TGTGCCAGCTCACCACTTAATCGTGAGACCCAGTACTTC.

The CDR3 loop reads CASSPTSGRSYEQYF. DNA of the CDR3: TGTGCCAGCAGCCCTACTAGCGGGAGATCGTACGAGCAGTACTTC. This rearrangement joins TRBV7-9 to TRBJ2-7; 11 bases are shared with TRBD2. The CDR3 covers 15 residues. V shed 5 bases, J shed 4 bases, and the junction held 7 bases outside the gene matches. The germline CDR1 and CDR2 sequences are SEHNR and FQNEAQ (reference sequence).

The CDR3 bases are TGCGCCAGCAAAGCGACCACACTCGGACTAGCGGGGACCAATGAGCAGTTCTTC. Translating it yields CASKATTLGLAGTNEQFF. V usage is TRBV5-1 and J usage is TRBJ2-1, with TRBD2 matching over 12 bases. The V segment lost 6 bases and the J segment 6 bases; nucleotides outside the gene matches: 16. The CDR3 runs to 18 residues. In germline, CDR1 is SGHRS, CDR2 YFSETQ.